A selection of T cell receptor beta chains follows, all from one sample in a study of blood T cell repertoires in COVID-19. The repertoire was sequenced with immunoSEQ multiplex PCR; TCRdb's copy has only in-frame clones and lacks some. The sample lists 350,000 to 450,000 clones, around 87% occurring once. The source material was peripheral blood. The source is an older woman with COVID-19, enrolled during active disease. The CDR3 runs from the conserved cysteine through the conserved F or W. Each record gives: D gene, J gene, CDR3 length, V gene, clone size, CDR3 protein, CDR3 DNA. D genes are given only for firm matches. Some rows have no size entry. The others give once, few or many, or a class for an expanded clone.

. TRBJ2-1 15 TRBV7-9 . CASSFGQFVSDEQFF TGTGCCAGCAGCTTCGGACAGTTCGTAAGCGATGAGCAGTTCTTC
. TRBJ2-1 14 TRBV11-3 . CASSLDLTTNEQFF TGTGCCAGCAGCTTAGATCTGACAACGAATGAGCAGTTCTTC
TRBD2 TRBJ2-5 13 TRBV9 . CASSVDLAGTQYF TGTGCCAGCAGCGTAGATCTAGCGGGGACCCAGTACTTC
. TRBJ2-3 15 TRBV28 . CASSLRTAFRNTQYF TGTGCCAGCAGTCTCAGGACAGCCTTTAGAAATACGCAGTATTTT
TRBD2 TRBJ2-7 15 TRBV25-1 . CASSVPGAGAYEQYF TGTGCCAGCAGTGTCCCTGGGGCGGGGGCCTACGAGCAGTACTTC
. TRBJ2-3 15 TRBV6-2/TRBV6-3 once CASGLNSPSTDTQYF TGTGCCAGCGGCCTCAACTCGCCTAGCACAGATACGCAGTATTTT
TRBD1 TRBJ1-5 14 TRBV28 . CASSSGGGYQPQHF TGTGCCAGCAGTTCAGGGGGTGGCTATCAGCCCCAGCATTTT
. TRBJ1-4 16 TRBV21-1 . CASSKYRRSTNEKLFF TGTGCCAGCAGCAAATACAGACGATCAACTAATGAAAAACTGTTTTTT
. TRBJ1-5 12 TRBV6-5 . CATRLEAAVGHF TGTGCCACCCGACTGGAAGCCGCCGTAGGGCATTTT
TRBD2 TRBJ2-1 14 TRBV7-7 . CASSSSGTSSEQFF TGTGCCAGCAGCTCCTCCGGGACTAGTTCGGAGCAGTTCTTC
TRBD2 TRBJ2-3 16 TRBV5-4 . CASSRWGRGGVDTQYF TGTGCCAGCAGCCGATGGGGGCGGGGGGGCGTAGATACGCAGTATTTT
. TRBJ2-5 15 TRBV28 . CASRTLGARLETQYF TGTGCCAGCAGGACTTTGGGGGCGCGATTGGAGACCCAGTACTTC
. TRBJ2-5 17 TRBV5-6 . CASSRSGSQVIQETQYF TGTGCCAGCAGCCGGAGCGGTTCTCAGGTTATACAAGAGACCCAGTACTTC
TRBD1 TRBJ2-1 14 TRBV6-5 . CAIRRDSSYNEQFF TGTGCCATCCGCCGGGACAGCTCCTACAATGAGCAGTTCTTC
TRBD2 TRBJ2-1 15 TRBV11-2 . CASSFPAGGRYEQFF TGTGCCAGCAGCTTTCCAGCGGGGGGGCGTTATGAGCAGTTCTTC
. TRBJ1-5 18 TRBV19 . CASSFYLTGAYSNQPQHF TGTGCCAGTAGTTTCTACCTGACAGGAGCTTATAGCAATCAGCCCCAGCATTTT
TRBD1 TRBJ2-1 15 TRBV5-1 . CASRGGQGAYNEQFF TGCGCCAGCAGAGGCGGGCAGGGGGCTTACAATGAGCAGTTCTTC
. TRBJ2-2 13 TRBV19 . CASSIQATGELFF TGTGCCAGTAGTATTCAGGCCACCGGGGAGCTGTTTTTT
. TRBJ1-5 13 TRBV27 . CASRQGKSQPQHF TGTGCCAGCAGGCAGGGGAAAAGTCAGCCCCAGCATTTT
. TRBJ1-5 16 TRBV5-3 few CARSAGRAPWNQPQHF TGTGCCAGAAGCGCAGGCAGGGCCCCCTGGAATCAGCCCCAGCATTTT
TRBD2 TRBJ2-2 14 TRBV4-1 . CASSQELAPGELFF TGCGCCAGCAGCCAAGAACTAGCGCCCGGGGAGCTGTTTTTT
. TRBJ2-5 14 TRBV3-1/TRBV3-2 . CASSPSGTRQTQYF TGTGCCAGCAGTCCCTCCGGGACAAGGCAGACCCAGTACTTC
TRBD1 TRBJ2-1 15 TRBV4-2 few CASSHGTGPYNEQFF TGTGCCAGCAGCCATGGGACAGGGCCCTACAATGAGCAGTTCTTC
. TRBJ1-1 18 TRBV4-1 . CASSQTGTGGPLNTEAFF TGCGCCAGCAGCCAAACCGGGACCGGAGGGCCTCTGAACACTGAAGCTTTCTTT
. TRBJ1-2 14 TRBV30 . CAWRGGGSLYGYTF TGTGCCTGGAGGGGAGGCGGCAGCCTCTATGGCTACACCTTC
. TRBJ2-3 15 TRBV24-1 once CATSDRTIRTDTQYF TGTGCCACCAGTGATAGGACTATTCGCACAGATACGCAGTATTTT
. TRBJ2-1 14 TRBV24-1 . CATSDSRGGNEQFF TGTGCCACCAGTGATTCACGTGGCGGAAATGAGCAGTTCTTC
TRBD1 TRBJ2-1 13 TRBV4-2 . CASSPTGRNEQFF TGTGCCAGCAGCCCGACAGGGCGAAATGAGCAGTTCTTC
. TRBJ1-1 13 TRBV25-1 . CASRLQGRTEAFF TGTGCCAGCAGGCTACAGGGTCGGACTGAAGCTTTCTTT
. TRBJ1-4 15 TRBV27 . CASSPFRATNEKLFF TGTGCCAGCAGTCCCTTCAGGGCGACTAATGAAAAACTGTTTTTT
. TRBJ1-2 13 TRBV5-1 few CASSLDSNYGYTF TGCGCCAGCAGCTTGGACAGCAACTATGGCTACACCTTC
TRBD1 TRBJ1-1 17 TRBV7-2 . CASSLARGRGPDTEAFF TGTGCCAGCAGCTTAGCGCGGGGCAGGGGGCCGGACACTGAAGCTTTCTTT
TRBD1 TRBJ1-3 15 TRBV6-5 few CASSLLQGAGNTIYF TGTGCCAGCAGTTTACTACAGGGGGCTGGAAACACCATATATTTT
. TRBJ1-3 15 TRBV7-9 . CASSQGQTSGNTIYF TGTGCCAGCAGCCAAGGACAGACCTCTGGAAACACCATATATTTT
. TRBJ1-1 15 TRBV5-4 . CASSSPAGGNTEAFF TGTGCCAGCAGCTCCCCCGCGGGGGGGAACACTGAAGCTTTCTTT
. TRBJ2-1 14 TRBV29-1 . CSVGTSTIANEQFF TGCAGCGTCGGGACAAGTACTATTGCCAATGAGCAGTTCTTC
. TRBJ1-4 16 TRBV7-9 . CASSHTLAATNEKLFF TGTGCCAGCAGCCACACCCTCGCTGCAACTAATGAAAAACTGTTTTTT
. TRBJ1-2 13 TRBV11-2 . CASSRQTNYGYTF TGTGCCAGCAGCCGACAGACGAACTATGGCTACACCTTC
. TRBJ2-7 13 TRBV12-5 . CASRTTGNYEQYF TGTGCTAGTAGAACGACTGGAAACTACGAGCAGTACTTC
. TRBJ2-7 15 TRBV11-2 once CASSLGGPALYEQYF TGTGCCAGCAGCTTAGGGGGGCCGGCGCTTTACGAGCAGTACTTC
. TRBJ1-5 16 TRBV21-1 . CARLITGGDSNQPQHF TGTGCCAGATTAATTACAGGGGGAGATAGCAATCAGCCCCAGCATTTT